This T cell receptor beta chain is from a study of T cell repertoires in cytomegalovirus infection. For the study at large: Recently identified HLA-C-restricted CMV epitopes and well-studied HLA-B-restricted CMV epitopes were used by the study.

TCRdb reanalysed the reads using MiXCR and keeps one entry per CDR3 protein. Among 360,000 or so distinct CDR3 sequences listed, roughly 34% were seen once. Study conclusions and caveats: Summed public TCR beta family frequency identified CMV carriers bearing the relevant HLA. The response measured ex vivo was dominated by TCR beta clonotypes (HLA-C-restricted and CMV-specific).

In the case of this clonotype: The target antigen is unknown.

This sequence was found in a human donor in good health (CMV status not recorded). Some clones in this sample may be carry-over from other donors' samples. The starting material was cultured PBMCs, obtained from culture after CMV antigen stimulation.

Here the CDR3 DNA reads TGTGCCAGCAGTTACACTCGGGGGCGCAGCACCTACAATGAGCAGTTCTTC. Residues: CASSYTRGRSTYNEQFF. The chain is built from TRBV6-2 or TRBV6-3 and TRBJ2-1; D is possibly TRBD1 or TRBD2 (6 bases each). The germline V gene encodes CDR1 MNHEY and CDR2 SVGEGT. Trimming took 2 bases from V and 2 from J, leaving 16 bases between them. This CDR3 has 17 amino acids.